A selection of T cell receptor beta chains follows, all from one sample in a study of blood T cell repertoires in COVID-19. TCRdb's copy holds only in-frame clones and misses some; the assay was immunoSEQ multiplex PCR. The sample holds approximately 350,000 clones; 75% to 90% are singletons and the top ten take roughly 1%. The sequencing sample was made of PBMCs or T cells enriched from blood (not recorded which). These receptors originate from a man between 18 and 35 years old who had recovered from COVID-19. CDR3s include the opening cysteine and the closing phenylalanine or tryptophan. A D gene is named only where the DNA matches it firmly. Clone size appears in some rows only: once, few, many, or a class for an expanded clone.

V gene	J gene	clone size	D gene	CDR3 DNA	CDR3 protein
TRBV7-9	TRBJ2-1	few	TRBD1	TGTGCCAGCAGACCTGGACAGGGTTACTACAATGAGCAGTTCTTC	CASRPGQGYYNEQFF
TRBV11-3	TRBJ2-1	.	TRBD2	TGTGCCAGCAGCTCAACCGGGACTAGATATGAGCAGTTCTTC	CASSSTGTRYEQFF
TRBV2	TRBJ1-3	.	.	TGTGCCAGCAGTGAAGGGGCGTTCTCTGGAAACACCATATATTTT	CASSEGAFSGNTIYF
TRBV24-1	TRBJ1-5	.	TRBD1	TGTGCCACCAGCACAGGGGGAGGCCATCAGCCCCAGCATTTT	CATSTGGGHQPQHF
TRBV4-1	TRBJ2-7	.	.	TGCGCCAGCAGCCAAGGATGGACAGACTACGAGCAGTACTTC	CASSQGWTDYEQYF
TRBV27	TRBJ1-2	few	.	TGTGCCAGCAGTTATTCCGGGGTTAACTATGGCTACACCTTC	CASSYSGVNYGYTF
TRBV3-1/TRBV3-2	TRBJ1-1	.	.	TGTGCCAGCAGCCGTACGACAGCTTCCGTCACTGAAGCTTTCTTT	CASSRTTASVTEAFF
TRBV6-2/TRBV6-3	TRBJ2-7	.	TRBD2	TGTGCCAGCAGCCTAGCGGTTGGGGAGCAGTACTTC	CASSLAVGEQYF
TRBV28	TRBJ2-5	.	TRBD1	TGTGCCAGCAGCGACGGGACAGTCGAGACCCAGTACTTC	CASSDGTVETQYF
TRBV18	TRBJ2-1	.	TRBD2	TGTGCCAGCTCACGGACTAGCGGGGAAAATGAGCAGTTCTTC	CASSRTSGENEQFF
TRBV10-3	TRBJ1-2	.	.	TGTGCCATCACTAGGGGGAAGGATGGCTACACCTTC	CAITRGKDGYTF
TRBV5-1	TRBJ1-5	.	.	TGCGCCAGCAGCTTGGGGGGACTGCCAAATCGGCCCCAGCATTTT	CASSLGGLPNRPQHF
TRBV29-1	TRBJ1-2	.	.	TGCAGCGCAGTCGACACCTATGGCTACACCTTC	CSAVDTYGYTF
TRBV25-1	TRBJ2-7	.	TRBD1	TGTGCCAGCAGTGAAACCGGGACAGGGGGCGTAGAGCAGTACTTC	CASSETGTGGVEQYF
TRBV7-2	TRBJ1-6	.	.	TGTGCCAGCAGCTTCTGGACATATTCACCCCTCCACTTT	CASSFWTYSPLHF
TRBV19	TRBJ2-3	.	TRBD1	TGTGCCAGTAGTGTGACTACAGGGGGAGATACGCAGTATTTT	CASSVTTGGDTQYF
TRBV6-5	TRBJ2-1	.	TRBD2	TGTGCCAGTCCGTCACTAGCGGCAACTCACAATGAGCAGTTCTTC	CASPSLAATHNEQFF
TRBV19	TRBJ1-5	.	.	TGTGCCACCTCCCTCCGGGACACCAATCAGCCCCAGCATTTT	CATSLRDTNQPQHF
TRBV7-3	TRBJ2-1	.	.	TGTGCCAGCAGCTTAGGTACGGGTGAGGAGCAGTTCTTC	CASSLGTGEEQFF
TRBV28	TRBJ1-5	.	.	TGTGCCAGCAGTGCCGGGGGAGCAGGGAGTCGGCAGCCCCAGCATTTT	CASSAGGAGSRQPQHF
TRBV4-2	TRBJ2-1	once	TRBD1	TGTGCCAGCAGCTTGGTTAGGACAGGGACTTCCTACAATGAGCAGTTCTTC	CASSLVRTGTSYNEQFF
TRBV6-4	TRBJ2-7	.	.	TGTGCCAGCAGTATTAGCGTCGGCGAGCAGTACTTC	CASSISVGEQYF
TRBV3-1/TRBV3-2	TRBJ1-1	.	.	TGTGCCAGCAGCCCGGGAGGGGCGGGCACTGAAGCTTTCTTT	CASSPGGAGTEAFF
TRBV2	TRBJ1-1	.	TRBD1	TGTGCCAGCAGTGAAGCGCTTGGGACAGGTAACACTGAAGCTTTCTTT	CASSEALGTGNTEAFF
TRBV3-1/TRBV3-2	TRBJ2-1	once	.	TGTGCCAGCAGCCGTCTCCAGGGGAGCAATGAGCAGTTCTTC	CASSRLQGSNEQFF
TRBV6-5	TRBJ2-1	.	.	TGTGCCAGCAGTCAGCGGGATGAGCAGTTCTTC	CASSQRDEQFF
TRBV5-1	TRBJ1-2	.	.	TGCGCCAGCAGCGAACCGCAGGGCAGAGGTGGCTACACCTTC	CASSEPQGRGGYTF
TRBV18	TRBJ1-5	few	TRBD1	TGTGCCAGCTCACCAACGCCGGGACAGGGGGCGCTTAGCCAGCCCCAGCATTTT	CASSPTPGQGALSQPQHF
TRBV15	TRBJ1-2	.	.	TGTGCCATCCTTGATGGCAATAACTATGGCTACACCTTC	CAILDGNNYGYTF
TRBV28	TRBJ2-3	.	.	TGTGCCAGCAGCTCCCGGTTCCCGAGGACAGATACGCAGTATTTT	CASSSRFPRTDTQYF
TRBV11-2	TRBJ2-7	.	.	TGTGCCAGCAGCTCAGACCCGAGGGGGATCTACGAGCAGTACTTC	CASSSDPRGIYEQYF
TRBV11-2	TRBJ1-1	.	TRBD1	TGTGCCAGCAGCCCCTCGGACAGGGTGGGAACTGAAGCTTTCTTT	CASSPSDRVGTEAFF
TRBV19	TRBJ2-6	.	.	TGTGCCAGTAGTACCATACAGGGCAAAGCTGGGGCCAACGTCCTGACTTTC	CASSTIQGKAGANVLTF
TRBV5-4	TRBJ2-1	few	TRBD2	TGTGCCAGCAGCTTGGTGGGGCTAGCGGATAACAATGAGCAGTTCTTC	CASSLVGLADNNEQFF
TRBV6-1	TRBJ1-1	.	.	TGTGCCAGCAGTGGAGCACAGGGCGGAACTGAAGCTTTCTTT	CASSGAQGGTEAFF
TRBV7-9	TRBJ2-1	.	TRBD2	TGTGCCAGCAGCTCGGGACTAGCGGGATTCTACAATGAGCAGTTCTTC	CASSSGLAGFYNEQFF
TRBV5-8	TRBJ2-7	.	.	TGTGCCAGCAGCTTAGGGACTGTGGACTACGAGCAGTACTTC	CASSLGTVDYEQYF
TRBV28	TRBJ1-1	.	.	TGTGCCAGCAGTTCACTAGGTCATTTACCTCGGGCTAGCACTGAAGCTTTCTTT	CASSSLGHLPRASTEAFF
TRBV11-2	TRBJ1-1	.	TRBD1	TGTGCCAGCAGCCCACGGCCCCCAGGGGGCGAGGGCACTGAAGCTTTCTTT	CASSPRPPGGEGTEAFF
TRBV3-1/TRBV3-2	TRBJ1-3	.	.	TGTGCCAGCAGCCAGGCCCTAGGGGACACCATATATTTT	CASSQALGDTIYF
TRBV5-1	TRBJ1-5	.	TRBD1	TGCGCCAGAAGGGGACAGGGTCGTCAGCCCCAGCATTTT	CARRGQGRQPQHF
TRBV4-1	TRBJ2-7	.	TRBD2	TGCGCCAGCAGCCACGGGACTAGCGGGGGGACTTCGTACGAGCAGTACTTC	CASSHGTSGGTSYEQYF
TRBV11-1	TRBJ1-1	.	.	TGTGCCAGCAGCGTCCACAGCCAGAACACTGAAGCTTTCTTT	CASSVHSQNTEAFF
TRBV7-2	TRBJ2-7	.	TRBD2	TGTGCCAGCAGCCCCGATAGCGGGCGATCCTACGAGCAGTACTTC	CASSPDSGRSYEQYF
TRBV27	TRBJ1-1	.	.	TGTGCCAGCAGTTTAGGCGGGACTGAGAACACTGAAGCTTTCTTT	CASSLGGTENTEAFF
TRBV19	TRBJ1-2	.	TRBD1	TGTGCCATCAATCAGGGACAGGGAAACTATGGCTACACCTTC	CAINQGQGNYGYTF
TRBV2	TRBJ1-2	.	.	TGTGCCAGCGAACAGGGAGTGCGCTACACCTTC	CASEQGVRYTF
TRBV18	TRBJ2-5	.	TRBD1	TGTGCCAGCTCACCACAGGGGGCGATGGAGACCCAGTACTTC	CASSPQGAMETQYF
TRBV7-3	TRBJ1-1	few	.	TGTGCCAGCAGCCAGGGCGGTGAAGCTTTCTTT	CASSQGGEAFF
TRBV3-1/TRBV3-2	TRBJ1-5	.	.	TGTGCCAGCAGCCAAGATCTTGGGGGGTATAGCAATCAGCCCCAGCATTTT	CASSQDLGGYSNQPQHF
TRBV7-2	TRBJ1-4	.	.	TGTGCCAGCAGCCTCTACTCGGGTGAAAAACTGTTTTTT	CASSLYSGEKLFF
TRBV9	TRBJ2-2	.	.	TGTGCCAGCAGCGTAGACTTTTCCGGGGAGCTGTTTTTT	CASSVDFSGELFF
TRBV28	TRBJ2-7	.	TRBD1	TGTGCCAGCAGTTTAAGCAGGGGGCCCGCCTACGAGCAGTACTTC	CASSLSRGPAYEQYF
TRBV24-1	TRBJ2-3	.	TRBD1	TGTGCCACCAGTAGGACAGGGTTCGGCACAGATACGCAGTATTTT	CATSRTGFGTDTQYF
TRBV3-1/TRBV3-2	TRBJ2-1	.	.	TGTGCCAGCAGCACTTCTAGCGAGGGGGCAGCTGAGCAGTTCTTC	CASSTSSEGAAEQFF
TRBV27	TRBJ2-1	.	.	TGTGCCAGCAGTGCCATCGGGTCCTACAATGAGCAGTTCTTC	CASSAIGSYNEQFF
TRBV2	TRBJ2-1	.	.	TGTGCCAGCAGGAACCAATTCCGGGGGACTGAGCAGTTCTTC	CASRNQFRGTEQFF